This T cell receptor (beta chain) was identified in a study of a mutant IDH1 vaccine in newly diagnosed glioma. The germline V gene has CDR1 SGHTA and CDR2 FQGNSA. This CDR3 spans 16 amino acids. V shed 1 base, J shed 4 bases, and the junction held 8 bases outside the gene matches. This table comes from immunoSEQ multiplex PCR, and its TCRdb copy is limited to in-frame clones, with some not included. The sample lists 60,000 to 85,000 clones, 79% occurring once. Time point reported: baseline, week 1 (first vaccination visit). Treatment of the sample: pre-vaccination baseline after standard-of-care therapy. Remarks on this clone: Antigen: not known.

Findings and caveats of the study: Immune responses induced by vaccination arose in 93.3% of the patients.

Sequencing used PBMCs, obtained from a glioma patient treated with radiotherapy, temozolomide or both. The V and J genes are TRBV7-2 and TRBJ1-2; 8 nucleotides align to TRBD1. The clonotype was recovered from a man aged 45 to 65 with glioma. CDR3: CASSLDPGQGGYGYTF. The CDR3, as DNA: TGTGCCAGCAGCTTAGATCCCGGACAGGGCGGCTATGGCTACACCTTC.